This is a list of T cell receptor beta chains from one sample in a study of spatial heterogeneity in lung cancer. TCRdb re-derived calls from the 5' RACE reads in MiXCR, one entry per CDR3 protein. The table shows 72,000 or so distinct CDR3 sequences, with nearly 9% occurring only once. This specimen was PBMCs, taken at follow-up. The receptors stem from a female donor with early-stage non-small cell lung cancer. CDR3s include the opening cysteine and the closing phenylalanine or tryptophan. The order of the fields is clone size, D gene, J gene, V gene, CDR3 DNA, CDR3 protein. The D gene is left open where the match is weak. Where a row states a size, it is once, few, many or the class of an expanded clone; other rows omit it.

size: many; D: TRBD2; J: TRBJ2-3; V: TRBV24-1; DNA: TGTGCCACCGGCCTAGCGGGAGCAGATACGCAGTATTTT; CDR3: CATGLAGADTQYF
size: many; D: NA; J: TRBJ1-6; V: TRBV6-6; DNA: TGTGCCAGCAGTTTGATCGGGTTTGCGAATTCACCCCTCCACTTT; CDR3: CASSLIGFANSPLHF
size: many; D: NA; J: TRBJ2-1; V: TRBV5-1; DNA: TGCGCCAGCAGCATACCAGGTGGGGCGCATGAGCAGTTCTTC; CDR3: CASSIPGGAHEQFF
size: once; D: TRBD2; J: TRBJ2-7; V: TRBV7-8; DNA: TGTGCCAGCGGGAGCCTCGCGGGAGGCGAGCAGTACTTC; CDR3: CASGSLAGGEQYF
size: NA; D: NA; J: TRBJ1-2; V: TRBV7-9; DNA: TGTGCCAGCAGCTTTGGACAGAACGGGCACACCTTC; CDR3: CASSFGQNGHTF
size: NA; D: TRBD1; J: TRBJ1-1; V: TRBV27; DNA: TGTGCCAGCAGTTCACCGGGACAGGCAACGACCGGAAAAGCTTTCTTT; CDR3: CASSSPGQATTGKAFF
size: NA; D: NA; J: TRBJ2-7; V: TRBV4-2; DNA: TGTGCCAGCAGCCAAGAGAGTTCCTACGAGCAGTACTTC; CDR3: CASSQESSYEQYF
size: NA; D: TRBD2; J: TRBJ2-1; V: TRBV20-1; DNA: TGCAGTGCTAATGGCGGGAGGCCGAGCTCCTACAATGAGCAGTTCTTC; CDR3: CSANGGRPSSYNEQFF
size: few; D: TRBD1; J: TRBJ2-1; V: TRBV29-1; DNA: TGCAGCGGGGTTACAGGGGGCTCCTACAATGAGCAGTTCTTC; CDR3: CSGVTGGSYNEQFF
size: many; D: TRBD2; J: TRBJ2-1; V: TRBV29-1; DNA: TGCAGCGGGAGCGCTAGCGGGGACTCCTACAATGAGCAGTTCTTC; CDR3: CSGSASGDSYNEQFF
size: few; D: NA; J: TRBJ1-4; V: TRBV20-1; DNA: TGCAGTGCCTACAGTAATAATGAAAAACTGTTTTTT; CDR3: CSAYSNNEKLFF
size: many; D: TRBD2; J: TRBJ2-5; V: TRBV28; DNA: TGTGCCAGCGGCCCGCTAGCGGGGGAAGAGACCCAGTACTTC; CDR3: CASGPLAGEETQYF
size: many; D: TRBD1; J: TRBJ2-3; V: TRBV20-1; DNA: TGCAGTGAGTCGGACAGGTGGGGAGATACGCAGTATTTT; CDR3: CSESDRWGDTQYF
size: many; D: NA; J: TRBJ1-2; V: TRBV2; DNA: TGTGCCAGCACCGGGGAGGTCGGATATGGCTACACCTTC; CDR3: CASTGEVGYGYTF
size: many; D: NA; J: TRBJ2-3; V: TRBV9; DNA: TGTGCCAGCAGCGTAGGTGCCCACGCGGGGAGCACAGATACGCAGTATTTT; CDR3: CASSVGAHAGSTDTQYF
size: many; D: NA; J: TRBJ1-3; V: TRBV12-3/TRBV12-4; DNA: TGTGCCAGCAGTCCCGGGGGTAATCCCGGAAACACCATATATTTT; CDR3: CASSPGGNPGNTIYF